This paragraph covers one T cell receptor beta chain sequence. The CDR3 contains 14 residues. V was clipped by 3 bases and J by 4 bases; unmatched bases: 3. CDR1 and CDR2 from the germline V gene are SGHRS and YFSETQ. These data are taken from a study of CD8+CD57+ T cells in acquired aplastic anemia. Study at large: When averaged, DNA from sorted CD4+ and CD8+ cells came to around 3.4 ug.

Genomic DNA was employed as the template in profiling TCR beta VDJ and CDR3. MiXCR was run by TCRdb on the reads, yielding one entry per CDR3 protein. The data contain about 160,000 distinct CDR3 sequences, 71% of them singletons. The authors sequenced patients whose flow cytometry had shown CD8+CD57+ cell expansion. The patients all had a severe acquired aplastic anemia diagnosis. This TCR derives from a human donor with aplastic anemia. The V gene is TRBV5-1, the J gene TRBJ2-5; TRBD1 matches 10 bases. The sample was sorted CD4+, CD8+, or CD8+CD57+ T cells (not recorded which) from PBMCs. The CDR3 protein is CASSSGDRGETQYF. CDR3 sequence (DNA): TGCGCCAGCAGCTCCGGGGACAGGGGAGAGACCCAGTACTTC.